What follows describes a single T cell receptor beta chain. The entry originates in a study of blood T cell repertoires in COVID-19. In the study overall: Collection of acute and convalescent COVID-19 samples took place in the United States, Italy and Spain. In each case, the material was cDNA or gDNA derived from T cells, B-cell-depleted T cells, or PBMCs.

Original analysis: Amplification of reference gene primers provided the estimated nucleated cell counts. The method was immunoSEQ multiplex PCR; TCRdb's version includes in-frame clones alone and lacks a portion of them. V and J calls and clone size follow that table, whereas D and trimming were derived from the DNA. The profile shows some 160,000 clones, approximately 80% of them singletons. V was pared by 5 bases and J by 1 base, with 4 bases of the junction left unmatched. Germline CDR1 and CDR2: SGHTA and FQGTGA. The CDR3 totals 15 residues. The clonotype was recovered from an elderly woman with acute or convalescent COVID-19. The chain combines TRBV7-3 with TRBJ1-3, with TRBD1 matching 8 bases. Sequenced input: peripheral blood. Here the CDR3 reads CASSNGQGSGNTIYF. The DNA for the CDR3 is TGTGCCAGCAGCAACGGACAGGGATCTGGAAACACCATATATTTT.